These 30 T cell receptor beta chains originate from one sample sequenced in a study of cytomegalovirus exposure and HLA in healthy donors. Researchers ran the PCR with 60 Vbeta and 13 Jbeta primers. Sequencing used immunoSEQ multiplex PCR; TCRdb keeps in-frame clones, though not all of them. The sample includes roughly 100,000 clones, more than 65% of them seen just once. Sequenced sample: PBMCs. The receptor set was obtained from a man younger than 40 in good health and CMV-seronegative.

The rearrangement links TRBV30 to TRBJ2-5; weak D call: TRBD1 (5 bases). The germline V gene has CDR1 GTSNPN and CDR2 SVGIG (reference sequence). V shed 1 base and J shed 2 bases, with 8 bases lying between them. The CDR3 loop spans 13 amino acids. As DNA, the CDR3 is TGTGCCTGGAGTGGGGGCAGACAAGAGACCCAGTACTTC. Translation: CAWSGGRQETQYF.

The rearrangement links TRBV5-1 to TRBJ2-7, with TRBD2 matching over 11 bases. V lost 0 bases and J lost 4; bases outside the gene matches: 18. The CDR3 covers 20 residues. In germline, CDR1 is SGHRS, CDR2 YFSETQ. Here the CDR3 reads CASSLDSTQTSGRRLYEQYF. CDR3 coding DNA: TGCGCCAGCAGCTTGGATTCTACCCAAACTAGCGGGAGACGCCTTTACGAGCAGTACTTC.

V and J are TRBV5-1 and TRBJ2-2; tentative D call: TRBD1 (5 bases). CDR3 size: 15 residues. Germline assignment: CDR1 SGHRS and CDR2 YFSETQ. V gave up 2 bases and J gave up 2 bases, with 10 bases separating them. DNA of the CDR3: TGCGCCAGCAGCTTCTCAGACAGAAACACCGGGGAGCTGTTTTTT. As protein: CASSFSDRNTGELFF.

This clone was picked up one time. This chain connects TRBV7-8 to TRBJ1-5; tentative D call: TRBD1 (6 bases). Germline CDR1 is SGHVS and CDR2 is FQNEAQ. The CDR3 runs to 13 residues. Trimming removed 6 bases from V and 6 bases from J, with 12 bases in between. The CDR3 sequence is CASSQQGTQPQHF. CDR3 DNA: TGTGCCAGCAGTCAACAGGGCACTCAGCCCCAGCATTTT.

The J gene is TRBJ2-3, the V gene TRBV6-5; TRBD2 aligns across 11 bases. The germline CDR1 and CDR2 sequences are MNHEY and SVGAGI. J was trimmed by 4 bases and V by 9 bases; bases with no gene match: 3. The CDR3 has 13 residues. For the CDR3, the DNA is TGTGCCAGTAGCGGGAGGGCCTCAGATACGCAGTATTTT. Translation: CASSGRASDTQYF.

In DNA form, the CDR3 reads TGTGCCAGCAGCGATGGGACAGGTCCCTATTGGGGGCAGTTCTTC. It codes for CASSDGTGPYWGQFF. The chain is built from TRBV6-1 and TRBJ2-1; 8 bases are a match to TRBD1. The V gene end was trimmed by 6 bases and the J gene end by 12 bases; junction bases not matched to a gene: 16. The CDR3 extends over 15 amino acids. Germline assignment: CDR1 MNHNS and CDR2 SASEGT.

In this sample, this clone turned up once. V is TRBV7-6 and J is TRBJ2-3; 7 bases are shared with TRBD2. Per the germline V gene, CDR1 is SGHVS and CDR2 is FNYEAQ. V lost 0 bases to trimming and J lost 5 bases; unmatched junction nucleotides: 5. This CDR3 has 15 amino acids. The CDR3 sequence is CASSLAHSGGDTQYF. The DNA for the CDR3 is TGTGCCAGCAGCTTAGCCCACTCGGGAGGAGATACGCAGTATTTT.

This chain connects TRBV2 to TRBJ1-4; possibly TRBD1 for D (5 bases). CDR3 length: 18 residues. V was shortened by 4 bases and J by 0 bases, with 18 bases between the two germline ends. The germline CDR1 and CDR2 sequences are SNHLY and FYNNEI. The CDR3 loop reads CASSASISTVATNEKLFF. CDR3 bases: TGTGCCAGCAGTGCCTCTATTTCGACAGTTGCAACTAATGAAAAACTGTTTTTT.

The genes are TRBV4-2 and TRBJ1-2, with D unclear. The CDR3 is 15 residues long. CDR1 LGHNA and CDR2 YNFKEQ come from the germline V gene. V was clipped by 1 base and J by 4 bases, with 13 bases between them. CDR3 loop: CASSQGTQSSYGYTF. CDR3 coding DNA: TGTGCCAGCAGCCAAGGTACACAGAGTTCCTATGGCTACACCTTC.

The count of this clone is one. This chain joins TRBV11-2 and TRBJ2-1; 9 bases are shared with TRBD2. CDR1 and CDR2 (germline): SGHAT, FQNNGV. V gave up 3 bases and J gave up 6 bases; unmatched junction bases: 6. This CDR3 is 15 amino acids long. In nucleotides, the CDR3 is TGTGCCAGCAGCTTGCAGATAGCGGGAGCCAATGAGCAGTTCTTC. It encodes CASSLQIAGANEQFF.

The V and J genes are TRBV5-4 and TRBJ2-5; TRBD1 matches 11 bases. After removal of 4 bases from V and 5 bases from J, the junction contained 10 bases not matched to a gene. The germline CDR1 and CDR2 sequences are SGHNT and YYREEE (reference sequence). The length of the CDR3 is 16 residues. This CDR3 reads CASSTNPGTGGETQYF. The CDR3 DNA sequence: TGTGCCAGCAGCACCAACCCCGGGACAGGGGGGGAGACCCAGTACTTC.

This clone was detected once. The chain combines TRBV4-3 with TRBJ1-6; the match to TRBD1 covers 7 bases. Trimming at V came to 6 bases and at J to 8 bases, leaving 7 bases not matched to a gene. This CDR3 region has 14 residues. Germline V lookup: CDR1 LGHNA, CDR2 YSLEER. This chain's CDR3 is CASREGGQYSPLHF. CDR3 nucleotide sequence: TGCGCCAGCAGAGAGGGGGGACAGTATTCACCCCTCCACTTT.

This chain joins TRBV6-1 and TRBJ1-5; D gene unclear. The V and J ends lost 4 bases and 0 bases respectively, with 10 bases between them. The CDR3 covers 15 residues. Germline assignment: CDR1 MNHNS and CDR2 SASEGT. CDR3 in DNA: TGTGCCAGCAGTGGGCAGGATAATAGCAATCAGCCCCAGCATTTT. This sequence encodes CASSGQDNSNQPQHF.

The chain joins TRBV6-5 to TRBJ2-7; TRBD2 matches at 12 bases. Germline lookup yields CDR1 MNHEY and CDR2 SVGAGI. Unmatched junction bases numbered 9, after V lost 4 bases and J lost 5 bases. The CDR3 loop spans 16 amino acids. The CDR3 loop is CASSSTTSGRNHEQYF. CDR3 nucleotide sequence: TGTGCCAGCAGTTCAACAACTAGCGGGAGGAACCACGAGCAGTACTTC.

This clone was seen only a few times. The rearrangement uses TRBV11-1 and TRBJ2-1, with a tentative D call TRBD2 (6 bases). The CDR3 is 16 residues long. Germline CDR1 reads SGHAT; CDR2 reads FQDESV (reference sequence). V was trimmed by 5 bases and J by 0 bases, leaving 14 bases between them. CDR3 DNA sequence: TGTGCCAGCAGCACCAGACTAGGGCACTCCTACAATGAGCAGTTCTTC. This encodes CASSTRLGHSYNEQFF.

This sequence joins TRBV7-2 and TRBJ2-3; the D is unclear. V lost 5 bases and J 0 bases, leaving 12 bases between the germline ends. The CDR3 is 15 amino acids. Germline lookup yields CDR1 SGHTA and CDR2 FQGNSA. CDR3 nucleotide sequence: TGTGCCAGCAGCCTCGAGCCCCGTAGCACAGATACGCAGTATTTT. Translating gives CASSLEPRSTDTQYF. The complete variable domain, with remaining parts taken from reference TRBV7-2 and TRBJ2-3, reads GAGVSQSPSNKVTEKGKDVELRCDPISGHTALYWYRQSLGQGLEFLIYFQGNSAPDKSGLPSDRFSAERTGGSVSTLTIQRTQQEDSAVYLCASSLEPRSTDTQYFGPGTRLTVL.

The CDR3 here is CASSLTGGRAVDEQFF. The CDR3 bases are TGTGCCAGCAGTTTGACTGGCGGGAGGGCCGTCGATGAGCAGTTCTTC. The chain combines TRBV28 with TRBJ2-1, with 9 nucleotides matching TRBD2. The CDR3 contains 16 residues. V shed 3 bases, J shed 8 bases, and the junction held 11 bases outside the gene matches. Germline V CDR1 and CDR2: MDHEN, SYDVKM.

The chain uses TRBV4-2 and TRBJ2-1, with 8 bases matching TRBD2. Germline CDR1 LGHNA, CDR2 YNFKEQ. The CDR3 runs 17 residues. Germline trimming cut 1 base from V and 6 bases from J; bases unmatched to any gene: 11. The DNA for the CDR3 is TGTGCCAGCAGCCAAGCTGGAGGAAGCGGGAGTACCAATGAGCAGTTCTTC. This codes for CASSQAGGSGSTNEQFF.

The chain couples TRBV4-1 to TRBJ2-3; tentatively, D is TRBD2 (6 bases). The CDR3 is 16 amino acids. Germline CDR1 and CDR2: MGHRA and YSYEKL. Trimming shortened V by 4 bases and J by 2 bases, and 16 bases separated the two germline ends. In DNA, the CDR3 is TGCGCCAGCAGCCCAAGGTCGGGGGACCTCACAGATACGCAGTATTTT. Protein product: CASSPRSGDLTDTQYF.

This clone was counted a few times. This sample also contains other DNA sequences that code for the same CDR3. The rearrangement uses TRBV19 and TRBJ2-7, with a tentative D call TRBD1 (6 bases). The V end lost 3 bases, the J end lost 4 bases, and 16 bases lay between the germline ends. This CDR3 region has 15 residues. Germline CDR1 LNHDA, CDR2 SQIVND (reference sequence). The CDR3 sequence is CASSIGPGRGYEQYF. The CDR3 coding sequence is TGTGCCAGTAGTATCGGTCCGGGCAGGGGTTACGAGCAGTACTTC.

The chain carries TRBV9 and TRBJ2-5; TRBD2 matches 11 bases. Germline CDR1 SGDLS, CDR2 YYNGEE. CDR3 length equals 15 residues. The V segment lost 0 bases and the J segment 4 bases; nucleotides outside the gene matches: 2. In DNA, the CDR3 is TGTGCCAGCAGCGTAGGCGGACTAGCGGGAGAGACCCAGTACTTC. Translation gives CASSVGGLAGETQYF. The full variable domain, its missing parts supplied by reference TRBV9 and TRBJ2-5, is DSGVTQTPKHLITATGQRVTLRCSPRSGDLSVYWYQQSLDQGLQFLIQYYNGEERAKGNILERFSAQQFPDLHSELNLSSLELGDSALYFCASSVGGLAGETQYFGPGTRLLVL.

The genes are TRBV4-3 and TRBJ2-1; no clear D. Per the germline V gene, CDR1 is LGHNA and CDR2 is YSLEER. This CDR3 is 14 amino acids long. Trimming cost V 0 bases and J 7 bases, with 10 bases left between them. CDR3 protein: CASSQERIGNEQFF. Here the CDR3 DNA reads TGCGCCAGCAGCCAAGAGAGGATTGGAAATGAGCAGTTCTTC.

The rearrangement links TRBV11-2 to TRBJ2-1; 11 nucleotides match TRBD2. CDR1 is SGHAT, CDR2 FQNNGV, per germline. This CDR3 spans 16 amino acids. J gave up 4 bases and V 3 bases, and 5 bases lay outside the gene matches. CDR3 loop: CASSFAGTSGYNEQFF. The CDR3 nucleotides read TGTGCCAGCAGCTTTGCTGGGACTAGCGGTTACAATGAGCAGTTCTTC.

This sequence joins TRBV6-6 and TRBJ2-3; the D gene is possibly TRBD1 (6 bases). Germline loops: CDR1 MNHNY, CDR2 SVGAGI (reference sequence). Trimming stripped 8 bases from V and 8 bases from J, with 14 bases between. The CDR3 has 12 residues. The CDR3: CASLGGRSTQYF. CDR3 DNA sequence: TGTGCCAGCCTTGGGGGCCGAAGTACGCAGTATTTT.

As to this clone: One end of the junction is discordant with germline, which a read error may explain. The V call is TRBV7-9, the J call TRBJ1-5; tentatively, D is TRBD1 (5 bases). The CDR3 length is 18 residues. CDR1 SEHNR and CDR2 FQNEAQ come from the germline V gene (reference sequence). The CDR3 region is CSSSLATGLRISNQPQHF. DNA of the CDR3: TGTTCCAGCAGCTTAGCGACGGGACTTCGAATTAGCAATCAGCCCCAGCATTTT.

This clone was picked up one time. In DNA form, the CDR3 reads TGCGCCAGCAGGGACCTAGCCCAAACGTACAATGAGCAGTTCTTC. Protein sequence: CASRDLAQTYNEQFF. The chain employs TRBV5-1 and TRBJ2-1; tentative D call: TRBD2 (5 bases). Germline V gene data show CDR1 as SGHRS and CDR2 as YFSETQ. Trimming removed 5 bases at V and 4 bases at J, with 16 bases between. The CDR3 spans 15 residues.

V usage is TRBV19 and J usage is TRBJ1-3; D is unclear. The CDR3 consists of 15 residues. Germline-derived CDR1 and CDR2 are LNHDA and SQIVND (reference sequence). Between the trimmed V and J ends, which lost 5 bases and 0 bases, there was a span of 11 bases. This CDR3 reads CASSRRGSSGNTIYF. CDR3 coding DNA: TGTGCCAGTAGTCGCCGGGGAAGCTCTGGAAACACCATATATTTT.

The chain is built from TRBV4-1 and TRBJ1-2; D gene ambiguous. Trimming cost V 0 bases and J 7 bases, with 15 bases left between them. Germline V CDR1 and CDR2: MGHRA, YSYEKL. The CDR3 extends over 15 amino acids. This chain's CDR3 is CASSQEGTEVRGYTF. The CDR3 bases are TGCGCCAGCAGCCAAGAAGGAACGGAGGTTCGTGGCTACACCTTC.

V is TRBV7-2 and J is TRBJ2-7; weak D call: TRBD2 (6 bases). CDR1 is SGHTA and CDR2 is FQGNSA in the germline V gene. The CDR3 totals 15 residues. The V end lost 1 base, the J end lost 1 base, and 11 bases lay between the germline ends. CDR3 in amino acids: CASSLDPGESYEQYF. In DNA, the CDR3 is TGTGCCAGCAGCTTAGATCCGGGAGAGTCCTACGAGCAGTACTTC.

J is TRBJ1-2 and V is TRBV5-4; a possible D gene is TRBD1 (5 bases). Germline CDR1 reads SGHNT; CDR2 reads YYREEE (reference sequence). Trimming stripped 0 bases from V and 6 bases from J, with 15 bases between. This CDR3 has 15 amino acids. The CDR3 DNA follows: TGTGCCAGCAGCTTGGTGACGCGGGGCACCCATGGCTACACCTTC. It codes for CASSLVTRGTHGYTF.